Each of the 21 T cell receptor beta chains below was sequenced from the same sample in a study of blood T cells in healthy people across ages. The second PCR ran 7 to 11 cycles with a sample-barcoded 5' primer and J-beta primers. TCRdb passed the 5' RACE reads through MiXCR, listing each CDR3 protein once. Of around 1,900,000 distinct CDR3 sequences listed, about two fifths were seen once; the top ten hold 20% to 25%. Input material: blood. The receptor set was obtained from a human donor in good health.

The chain uses TRBV7-2 and TRBJ1-1; D ambiguous. V lost 1 base and J 4 bases, leaving 10 bases between the germline ends. The CDR3 covers 14 residues. Germline CDR1 and CDR2: SGHTA and FQGNSA. Here the CDR3 reads CASSLGERRTEAFF. The CDR3 DNA reads as TGTGCCAGCAGCTTAGGGGAAAGACGCACTGAAGCTTTCTTT.

The V gene is TRBV20-1, the J gene TRBJ2-3; 9 bases are a match to TRBD2. Per germline, CDR1 DFQATT and CDR2 SNEGSKA (reference sequence). CDR3 length equals 16 residues. V lost 3 bases to trimming and J lost 4 bases; unmatched junction nucleotides: 11. This CDR3 reads CSASGSGTSLADTQYF. In DNA form, the CDR3 reads TGCAGTGCTAGTGGCTCCGGGACTAGCTTAGCAGATACGCAGTATTTT.

About this clonotype itself: A read error may account for a junction end that differs from germline. This rearrangement joins TRBV29-1 to TRBJ1-2; tentative D call: TRBD1 (5 bases). This CDR3 is 12 amino acids long. Per the germline V gene, CDR1 is SQVTM and CDR2 is ANQGSEA. The CDR3 DNA reads as TGCAGCGCAAAAACAGGCAACTATGGCTACATCTTC. It is translated as CSAKTGNYGYIF.

V gene TRBV7-2 combines with J gene TRBJ2-7; the D gene is possibly TRBD1 (5 bases). V was cut by 1 base and J by 1 base, with 14 bases left in between. Germline V gene sequence: CDR1 SGHTA, CDR2 FQGNSA. CDR3 length: 16 amino acids. CDR3 bases: TGTGCCAGCAGCTTAGAGTCAGGGATTATTTCCTACGAGCAGTACTTC. It yields the protein CASSLESGIISYEQYF.

This chain uses TRBV15 with TRBJ2-3; TRBD2 aligns across 7 bases. J gave up 0 bases and V 3 bases, and 9 bases lay outside the gene matches. The length of the CDR3 is 17 residues. Germline CDR1 reads LNHNV; CDR2 reads YYDKDF (reference sequence). The CDR3 spells CATSSFSSGVSTDTQYF. In DNA, the CDR3 is TGTGCCACCAGCAGTTTCTCGAGCGGGGTTAGCACAGATACGCAGTATTTT.

This clonotype turned up a few times. The chain couples TRBV5-1 to TRBJ2-1, with a possible D match to TRBD1 (5 bases). Trimming removed 6 bases at V and 0 bases at J, with 10 bases between. Germline V lookup: CDR1 SGHRS, CDR2 YFSETQ. CDR3 length: 14 amino acids. In DNA, the CDR3 is TGCGCCAGCATGGACGACAGCTCCTACAATGAGCAGTTCTTC. As protein: CASMDDSSYNEQFF.

The genes are TRBV12-3 or TRBV12-4 and TRBJ1-2; D is ambiguous. There are 14 residues in the CDR3. V was pared by 3 bases and J by 5 bases, with 13 bases between. Here the CDR3 DNA reads TGTGCCAGCAGTTTTACGCAACGAATTTATGGCTACACCTTC. It translates to CASSFTQRIYGYTF.

V usage is TRBV20-1 and J usage is TRBJ2-1, with TRBD2 as a possible D gene (5 bases). V was clipped by 3 bases and J by 7 bases, with 13 bases between them. Germline V gene data show CDR1 as DFQATT and CDR2 as SNEGSKA (reference sequence). The length of the CDR3 is 13 residues. The CDR3 reads CSARGSSKNEQFF. The CDR3 nucleotides are TGCAGTGCTAGGGGGAGCTCTAAGAATGAGCAGTTCTTC.

This clonotype was counted between two and nine times. The chain uses TRBV28 and TRBJ2-1; D is perhaps TRBD2 (6 bases). Looked up from germline, CDR1 is MDHEN and CDR2 is SYDVKM. The CDR3 extends over 15 amino acids. The V and J ends lost 5 bases and 1 base respectively, with 12 bases between them. CDR3 nucleotides: TGTGCCAGCAGTGTTAGCGGACGGTCCTACAATGAGCAGTTCTTC. Encoded protein: CASSVSGRSYNEQFF. Full variable domain (outside the CDR3, taken from reference TRBV28 and TRBJ2-1): DVKVTQSSRYLVKRTGEKVFLECVQDMDHENMFWYRQDPGLGLRLIYFSYDVKMKEKGDIPEGYSVSREKKERFSLILESASTNQTSMYLCASSVSGRSYNEQFFGPGTRLTVL.

This clonotype was observed a handful of times. This sequence joins TRBV4-3 and TRBJ2-4; 10 nucleotides agree with TRBD1. CDR1 is LGHNA and CDR2 is YSLEER in the germline V gene. V shed 1 base and J 2 bases; nucleotides not matched to a gene: 11. The length of the CDR3 is 19 residues. The CDR3 region is CASSQVFDRGPYSKNIQYF. The CDR3 DNA follows: TGCGCCAGCAGCCAAGTTTTCGACAGGGGGCCATATTCCAAAAACATTCAGTACTTC.

In its sample, this clonotype was seen a few times. V is TRBV7-2 and J is TRBJ2-5; possible D gene TRBD2, 6 bases. CDR1 SGHTA and CDR2 FQGNSA come from the germline V gene. Trimming stripped 3 bases from V and 1 base from J, with 9 bases between. The CDR3 is made up of 14 amino acids. This CDR3 is CASSFGLTQETQYF. The CDR3 DNA follows: TGTGCCAGCAGCTTTGGACTAACCCAAGAGACCCAGTACTTC.

The gene calls are TRBV7-2 and TRBJ1-5; a weak D match, TRBD1 (5 bases). The CDR3 is 15 residues long. The germline V and J ends were trimmed by 5 bases and 3 bases, with 14 bases remaining between them. CDR1 is SGHTA, CDR2 FQGNSA, per germline. CDR3 residues: CASSLNRLFNQPQHF. The DNA of the CDR3 is TGTGCCAGCAGCCTAAACAGGCTATTCAATCAGCCCCAGCATTTT. The full variable domain, completed using reference TRBV7-2 and TRBJ1-5, is GAGVSQSPSNKVTEKGKDVELRCDPISGHTALYWYRQSLGQGLEFLIYFQGNSAPDKSGLPSDRFSAERTGGSVSTLTIQRTQQEDSAVYLCASSLNRLFNQPQHFGDGTRLSIL.

This CDR3 reads CATSLTVGEQETQYF. Written as DNA, the CDR3 is TGTGCCACGAGTCTAACCGTGGGGGAACAAGAGACCCAGTACTTC. The V gene is TRBV15, the J gene TRBJ2-5; D is perhaps TRBD1 or TRBD2 (5 bases each). Germline V gene lookup returns CDR1 LNHNV and CDR2 YYDKDF (reference sequence). Trimming removed 9 bases at V and 2 bases at J, with 19 bases between. CDR3 length: 15 residues.

This chain uses TRBV7-8 with TRBJ2-1; 13 bases are shared with TRBD2. Per the germline V gene, CDR1 is SGHVS and CDR2 is FQNEAQ. With V trimmed by 5 bases and J by 7 bases, 11 bases remained unmatched. The CDR3 length is 17 residues. CDR3 in amino acids: CASSLVTSGGIINEQFF. The DNA of the CDR3 is TGTGCCAGCAGCCTTGTGACTAGCGGGGGGATAATTAATGAGCAGTTCTTC.

This clonotype was observed once. The chain employs TRBV19 and TRBJ1-1; no firm D call. Per the germline V gene, CDR1 is LNHDA and CDR2 is SQIVND (reference sequence). Trimming took off 2 bases at V and 5 bases at J, with 9 bases between the two ends. This CDR3 comprises 13 residues. The CDR3 nucleotides read TGTGCCAGTAGTATAAGTGGGTGGACTGAAGCTTTCTTT. It is translated as CASSISGWTEAFF.

J is TRBJ2-1 and V is TRBV12-3 or TRBV12-4, with 8 bases fitting TRBD2. The CDR3 is 16 amino acids. Trimming at V came to 4 bases and at J to 2 bases, leaving 7 bases not matched to a gene. CDR3 residues: CASSSYSGVTYNEQFF. Here the CDR3 DNA reads TGTGCCAGCAGTTCCTATAGCGGGGTGACCTACAATGAGCAGTTCTTC.

The rearrangement links TRBV15 to TRBJ2-7, with 9 bases lining up with TRBD2. The CDR3 has 17 amino acids. Looked up from germline, CDR1 is LNHNV and CDR2 is YYDKDF (reference sequence). J was trimmed by 4 bases and V by 0 bases; bases with no gene match: 10. The CDR3 DNA reads as TGTGCCACCAGCAGAGATCTATCGACTAGCGGAGAGTACGAGCAGTACTTC. Protein: CATSRDLSTSGEYEQYF.

The chain links TRBV20-1 to TRBJ1-1, with 7 bases identical to TRBD1. Germline V CDR1 and CDR2: DFQATT, SNEGSKA (reference sequence). J was trimmed by 5 bases and V by 3 bases; bases with no gene match: 9. The CDR3 consists of 14 residues. The CDR3 DNA is TGCAGTGCTAGCCGTTCGACAGGGCAAACTGAAGCTTTCTTT. It encodes CSASRSTGQTEAFF.

The CDR3 DNA reads TGTGCCAGCACCCTGACAGGGCATCCCCTAGAAGCTTTCTTT. Protein product: CASTLTGHPLEAFF. The chain combines TRBV28 with TRBJ1-1, with TRBD1 identical over 7 bases. Trimming removed 7 bases from V and 8 bases from J; junction bases left unmatched: 13. The length of the CDR3 is 14 residues. The V gene's germline CDR1 is MDHEN and CDR2 SYDVKM.

V usage is TRBV4-3 and J usage is TRBJ1-1; no definite D call. The germline gives CDR1 LGHNA, CDR2 YSLEER. V was cut by 0 bases and J by 7 bases, with 18 bases left in between. The CDR3 has 16 amino acids. Here the CDR3 reads CASSQDLGGRYDEAFF. In DNA form, the CDR3 reads TGCGCCAGCAGCCAAGATCTAGGCGGGCGATATGATGAAGCTTTCTTT.

The V and J genes are TRBV20-1 and TRBJ1-4; D not certain. The germline V and J ends were trimmed by 4 bases and 8 bases, with 8 bases remaining between them. The germline CDR1 and CDR2 sequences are DFQATT and SNEGSKA (reference sequence). The CDR3 loop spans 11 amino acids. The CDR3 here is CSATYWEKLFF. The CDR3 DNA reads as TGCAGTGCTACCTATTGGGAAAAACTGTTTTTT.